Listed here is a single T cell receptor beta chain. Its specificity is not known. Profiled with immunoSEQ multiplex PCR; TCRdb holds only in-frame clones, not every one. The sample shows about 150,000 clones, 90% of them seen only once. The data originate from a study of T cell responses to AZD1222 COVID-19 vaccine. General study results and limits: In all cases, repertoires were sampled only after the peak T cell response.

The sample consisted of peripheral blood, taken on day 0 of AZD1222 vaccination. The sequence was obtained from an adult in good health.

The CDR3 sequence is CASSLGRGKNIQYF. The CDR3 DNA is TGTGCCAGCAGCTTAGGCCGGGGGAAAAACATTCAGTACTTC. This chain links TRBV11-2 with TRBJ2-4, with a tentative D call TRBD2 (6 bases). Germline assignment: CDR1 SGHAT and CDR2 FQNNGV. Trimming left V 1 base short and J 4 bases short, with 8 bases between. The CDR3 runs 14 residues. Supplemented by reference TRBV11-2 and TRBJ2-4, the full variable domain reads EAGVAQSPRYKIIEKRQSVAFWCNPISGHATLYWYQQILGQGPKLLIQFQNNGVVDDSQLPKDRFSAERLKGVDSTLKIQPAKLEDSAVYLCASSLGRGKNIQYFGAGTRLSVL.